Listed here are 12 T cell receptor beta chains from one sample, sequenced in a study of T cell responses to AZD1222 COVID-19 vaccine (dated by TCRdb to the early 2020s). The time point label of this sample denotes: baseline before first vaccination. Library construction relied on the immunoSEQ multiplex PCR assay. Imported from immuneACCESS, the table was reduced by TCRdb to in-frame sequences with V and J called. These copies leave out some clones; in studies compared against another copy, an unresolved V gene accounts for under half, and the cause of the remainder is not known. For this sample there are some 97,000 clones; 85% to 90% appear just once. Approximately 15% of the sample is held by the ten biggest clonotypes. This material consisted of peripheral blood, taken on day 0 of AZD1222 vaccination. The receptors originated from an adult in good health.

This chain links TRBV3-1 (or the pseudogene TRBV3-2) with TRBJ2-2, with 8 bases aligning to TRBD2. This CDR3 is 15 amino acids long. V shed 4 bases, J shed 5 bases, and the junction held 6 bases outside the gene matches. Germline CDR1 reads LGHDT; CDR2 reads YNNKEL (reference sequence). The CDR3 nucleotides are TGTGCCAGCAGCCTTAGCGGGAAAGGTACCGGGGAGCTGTTTTTT. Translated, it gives CASSLSGKGTGELFF.

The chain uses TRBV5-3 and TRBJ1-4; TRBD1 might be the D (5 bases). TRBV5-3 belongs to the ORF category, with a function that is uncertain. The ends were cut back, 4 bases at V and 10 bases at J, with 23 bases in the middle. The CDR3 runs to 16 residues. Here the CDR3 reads CARSPPIRGHYVKLFF. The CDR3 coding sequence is TGTGCCAGAAGCCCCCCCATAAGGGGCCACTACGTAAAACTGTTTTTT.

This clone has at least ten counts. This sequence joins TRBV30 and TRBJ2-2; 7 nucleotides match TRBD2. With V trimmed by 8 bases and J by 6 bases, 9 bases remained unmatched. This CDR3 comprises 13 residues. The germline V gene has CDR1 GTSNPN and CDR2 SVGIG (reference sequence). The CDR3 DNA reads TGTGCCGGGGCGACTAGCCACCCCGGGGAGCTGTTTTTT. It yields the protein CAGATSHPGELFF.

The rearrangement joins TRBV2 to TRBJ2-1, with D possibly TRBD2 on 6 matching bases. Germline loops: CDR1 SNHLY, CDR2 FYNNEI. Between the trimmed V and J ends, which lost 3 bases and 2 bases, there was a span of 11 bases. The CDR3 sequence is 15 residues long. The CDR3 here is CASSDAGRTYNEQFF. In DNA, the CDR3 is TGTGCCAGCAGTGATGCGGGACGGACCTACAATGAGCAGTTCTTC.

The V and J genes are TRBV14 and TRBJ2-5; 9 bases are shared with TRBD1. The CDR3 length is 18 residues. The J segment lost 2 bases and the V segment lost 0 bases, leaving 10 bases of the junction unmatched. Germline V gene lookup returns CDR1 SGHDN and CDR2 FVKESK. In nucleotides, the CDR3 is TGTGCCAGCAGCCAAGATCGTGTGGGGACAGGGTTGCAAGAGACCCAGTACTTC. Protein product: CASSQDRVGTGLQETQYF.

Here the CDR3 reads CASSQQGSNQPQHF. DNA for the CDR3: TGTGCCAGCAGTCAACAGGGGAGCAATCAGCCCCAGCATTTT. The rearrangement joins TRBV27 to TRBJ1-5, with 7 bases matching TRBD1. Germline CDR1 and CDR2: MNHEY and SMNVEV (reference sequence). The CDR3 totals 14 residues. Trimming took 5 bases from V and 1 from J; bases not matched to a gene: 2.

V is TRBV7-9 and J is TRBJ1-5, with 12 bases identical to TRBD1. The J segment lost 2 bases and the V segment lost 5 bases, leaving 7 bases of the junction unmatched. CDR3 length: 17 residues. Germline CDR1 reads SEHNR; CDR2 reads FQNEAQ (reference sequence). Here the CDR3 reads CASSKGQGAPGNQPQHF. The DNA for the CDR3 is TGTGCCAGCAGCAAGGGACAGGGGGCGCCTGGCAATCAGCCCCAGCATTTT.

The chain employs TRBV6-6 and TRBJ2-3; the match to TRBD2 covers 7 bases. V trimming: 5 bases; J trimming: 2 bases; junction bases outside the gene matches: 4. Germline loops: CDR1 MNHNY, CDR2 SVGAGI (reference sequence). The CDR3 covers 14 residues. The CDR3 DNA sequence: TGTGCCAGCAGTCCTGGGACTACCACAGATACGCAGTATTTT. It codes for CASSPGTTTDTQYF.

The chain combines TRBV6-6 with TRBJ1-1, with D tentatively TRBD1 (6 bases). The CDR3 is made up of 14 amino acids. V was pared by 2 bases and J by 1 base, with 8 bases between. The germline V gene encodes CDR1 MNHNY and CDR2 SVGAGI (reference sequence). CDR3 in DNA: TGTGCCAGCAGTTACAGGGGGGCGAACACTGAAGCTTTCTTT. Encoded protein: CASSYRGANTEAFF.

CDR3: CASSRQGLTTEAFF. The CDR3 region has the DNA TGTGCCAGTTCTCGTCAGGGGCTGACCACTGAAGCTTTCTTT. V and J are TRBV19 and TRBJ1-1; a possible D gene is TRBD1 (6 bases). The germline V gene encodes CDR1 LNHDA and CDR2 SQIVND (reference sequence). The CDR3 has 14 residues. Deletions cut 8 bases from V and 4 bases from J, with 17 bases between. Full variable domain (rest looked up from reference TRBV19 and TRBJ1-1): DGGITQSPKYLFRKEGQNVTLSCEQNLNHDAMYWYRQDPGQGLRLIYYSQIVNDFQKGDIAEGYSVSREKKESFPLTVTSAQKNPTAFYLCASSRQGLTTEAFFGQGTRLTVV.

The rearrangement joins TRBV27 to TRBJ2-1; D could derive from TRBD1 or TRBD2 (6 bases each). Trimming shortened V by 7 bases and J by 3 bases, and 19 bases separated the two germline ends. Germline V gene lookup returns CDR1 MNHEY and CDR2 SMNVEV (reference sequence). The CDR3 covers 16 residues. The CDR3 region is CASTSLVGGSYNEQFF. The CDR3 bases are TGTGCCAGCACCTCCCTTGTAGGGGGGAGCTACAATGAGCAGTTCTTC.

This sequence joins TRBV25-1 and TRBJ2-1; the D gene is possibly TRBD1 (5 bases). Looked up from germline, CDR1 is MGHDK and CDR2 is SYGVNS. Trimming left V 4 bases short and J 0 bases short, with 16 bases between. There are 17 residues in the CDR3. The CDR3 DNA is TGTGCCAGCAGTGGGGGCTTAGACTTGCTCTCCTACAATGAGCAGTTCTTC. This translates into CASSGGLDLLSYNEQFF.